Below, 25 T cell receptor beta chains from the same sample are listed, as sequenced in a study of cytomegalovirus exposure and HLA in healthy donors. Assay used: immunoSEQ multiplex PCR; TCRdb lists only in-frame clones, some missing. The data hold some 350,000 clones, with 75% to 90% observed a single time. The sequenced sample was PBMCs. Every receptor here comes from a woman in her twenties or thirties in good health and CMV-seropositive.

This chain joins TRBV11-2 and TRBJ2-7; 7 nucleotides align to TRBD1. The CDR3 covers 15 residues. With 1 base clipped from V and 0 bases from J, the junction kept 3 bases outside the gene matches. Germline CDR1 SGHAT, CDR2 FQNNGV. This chain's CDR3 is CASSLGWDSSYEQYF. In DNA, the CDR3 is TGTGCCAGCAGCTTAGGGTGGGACAGCTCCTACGAGCAGTACTTC. Full variable domain (missing parts from reference TRBV11-2 and TRBJ2-7): EAGVAQSPRYKIIEKRQSVAFWCNPISGHATLYWYQQILGQGPKLLIQFQNNGVVDDSQLPKDRFSAERLKGVDSTLKIQPAKLEDSAVYLCASSLGWDSSYEQYFGPGTRLTVT.

The V and J genes are TRBV7-7 and TRBJ2-7, with 9 positions matching TRBD1. With V trimmed by 3 bases and J by 6 bases, 6 bases remained unmatched. The length of the CDR3 is 14 residues. Germline lookup yields CDR1 SSHAT and CDR2 FNYEAQ (reference sequence). The CDR3 is CASSLARQGVEQYF. For the CDR3, the DNA is TGTGCCAGCAGCTTGGCGAGACAGGGGGTCGAGCAGTACTTC.

V and J are TRBV27 and TRBJ1-1, with D unclear. Trimming stripped 9 bases from V and 0 bases from J, with 11 bases between. The CDR3 has 13 residues. Germline values: CDR1 MNHEY, CDR2 SMNVEV (reference sequence). The CDR3 loop is CARCGYMNTEAFF. The CDR3 DNA sequence: TGTGCCAGGTGCGGGTACATGAACACTGAAGCTTTCTTT.

The rearrangement uses TRBV13 and TRBJ1-1; D is perhaps TRBD1 (5 bases). Germline lookup yields CDR1 PRHDT and CDR2 FYEKMQ (reference sequence). The CDR3 sequence is 13 residues long. V gave up 8 bases and J gave up 6 bases, with 16 bases separating them. The DNA for the CDR3 is TGTGCCAGCCAGAGGAGGGGTGGGGCTGAAGCTTTCTTT. Translation: CASQRRGGAEAFF.

Comment on this clone: Other DNA sequences of this sample code for an identical CDR3. The chain is built from TRBV9 and TRBJ2-7; D is unclear. Looked up from germline, CDR1 is SGDLS and CDR2 is YYNGEE. The CDR3 has 13 amino acids. V was cut by 0 bases and J by 3 bases, with 7 bases left in between. The CDR3 reads CASSVAPGYEQYF. CDR3 DNA: TGTGCCAGCAGCGTAGCCCCAGGCTACGAGCAGTACTTC.

Note on this clone: Other DNA sequences in the sample encode the same CDR3. This rearrangement joins TRBV20-1 to TRBJ1-1; no clear D. Germline V gene sequence: CDR1 DFQATT, CDR2 SNEGSKA (reference sequence). V lost 3 bases and J 4 bases, leaving 6 bases between the germline ends. This CDR3 is built from 11 residues. The CDR3 spells CSASPGTEAFF. In DNA form, the CDR3 reads TGCAGTGCTAGCCCCGGCACTGAAGCTTTCTTT.

The V gene is TRBV29-1, the J gene TRBJ2-1, with TRBD2 matching over 8 bases. V trimming: 2 bases; J trimming: 10 bases; junction bases outside the gene matches: 10. The CDR3 extends over 14 amino acids. Germline lookup yields CDR1 SQVTM and CDR2 ANQGSEA. The CDR3 protein is CSVEFMSGRGEQFF. In nucleotides, the CDR3 is TGCAGCGTTGAATTTATGAGCGGGAGAGGCGAGCAGTTCTTC.

This clone was observed a handful of times. The chain is built from TRBV25-1 and TRBJ1-2; no clear D gene. The CDR3 totals 10 residues. In germline, CDR1 is MGHDK, CDR2 SYGVNS. Trimming shortened V by 2 bases and J by 8 bases, and 3 bases separated the two germline ends. The CDR3 bases are TGTGCCAGCAGTGAAGTGGGCTACACCTTC. It encodes CASSEVGYTF.

V is TRBV7-2 and J is TRBJ2-5, with 7 bases aligning to TRBD2. Per the germline V gene, CDR1 is SGHTA and CDR2 is FQGNSA. The CDR3 has 15 residues. Trimming at V came to 4 bases and at J to 2 bases, leaving 7 bases not matched to a gene. CDR3 DNA sequence: TGTGCCAGCAGCTCCCAGGGACTAACTCAAGAGACCCAGTACTTC. Amino acids: CASSSQGLTQETQYF.

V is TRBV13 and J is TRBJ2-1; 16 bases fit TRBD2. This CDR3 spans 15 amino acids. The germline gives CDR1 PRHDT, CDR2 FYEKMQ (reference sequence). Trimming at V came to 4 bases and at J to 9 bases, leaving 3 bases not matched to a gene. The CDR3 is CASSSGTSGRVEQFF. DNA for the CDR3: TGTGCCAGCAGCTCCGGGACTAGCGGGAGGGTTGAGCAGTTCTTC. Drawing the rest from reference TRBV13 and TRBJ2-1, the complete variable domain is AAGVIQSPRHLIKEKRETATLKCYPIPRHDTVYWYQQGPGQDPQFLISFYEKMQSDKGSIPDRFSAQQFSDYHSELNMSSLELGDSALYFCASSSGTSGRVEQFFGPGTRLTVL.

This chain joins TRBV27 and TRBJ2-3; 12 nucleotides line up with TRBD2. The CDR3 spans 15 residues. CDR1 and CDR2 (germline): MNHEY, SMNVEV (reference sequence). The junction had 2 bases not matched to a gene; V was cut back by 2 bases and J by 5 bases. The CDR3 here is CASSLLAGGLDTQYF. CDR3 nucleotides: TGTGCCAGCAGTTTACTAGCGGGAGGGTTAGATACGCAGTATTTT.

This clone was detected only a few times. The rearrangement links TRBV2 to TRBJ1-5; D is perhaps TRBD1 (6 bases). The ends were cut back, 2 bases at V and 4 bases at J, with 12 bases in the middle. This CDR3 has 15 residues. Germline CDR1 SNHLY, CDR2 FYNNEI. CDR3 nucleotide sequence: TGTGCCAGCAGTGAACCGGGGGGCTCTAATCAGCCCCAGCATTTT. It translates to CASSEPGGSNQPQHF.

A few counts support this clone. The chain couples TRBV7-6 to TRBJ1-3, with D perhaps matching TRBD1 (6 bases). Trimming took off 5 bases at V and 4 bases at J, with 24 bases between the two ends. The germline V gene encodes CDR1 SGHVS and CDR2 FNYEAQ. The CDR3 covers 18 residues. CDR3: CASSLGGSVGGLGNTIYF. CDR3 nucleotide sequence: TGTGCCAGCAGCCTAGGAGGATCGGTGGGGGGCCTCGGAAACACCATATATTTT.

CDR3 nucleotides: TGTGCCAGCTCACCCCCTCCGGGGGGCAATCAGCCCCAGCATTTT. It encodes CASSPPPGGNQPQHF. This chain joins TRBV18 and TRBJ1-5; D perhaps matches TRBD1 (5 bases). Germline values: CDR1 KGHSH, CDR2 LQKENI. The CDR3 length is 15 residues. V was pared by 3 bases and J by 2 bases, with 11 bases between.

This clone was picked up a small number of times. The gene calls are TRBV2 and TRBJ1-1; the D is unclear. The V and J ends lost 8 bases and 0 bases respectively, with 10 bases between them. Per the germline V gene, CDR1 is SNHLY and CDR2 is FYNNEI. This CDR3 spans 13 amino acids. CDR3 sequence (DNA): TGTGCCAGCTTAGTGTCGGTGAACACTGAAGCTTTCTTT. Its protein is CASLVSVNTEAFF. The entire variable domain, with the rest obtained from reference TRBV2 and TRBJ1-1, is as follows: EPEVTQTPSHQVTQMGQEVILRCVPISNHLYFYWYRQILGQKVEFLVSFYNNEISEKSEIFDDQFSVERPDGSNFTLKIRSTKLEDSAMYFCASLVSVNTEAFFGQGTRLTVV.

This clone is a singleton in its sample. Other DNA sequences within the sample encode an identical CDR3. The chain is built from TRBV5-1 and TRBJ1-1; weak D call: TRBD1 (5 bases). From germline, CDR1 is SGHRS and CDR2 YFSETQ. The ends were cut back, 0 bases at V and 3 bases at J, with 9 bases in the middle. The CDR3 consists of 14 residues. The CDR3 sequence: CASSLDLGDTEAFF. Here the CDR3 DNA reads TGCGCCAGCAGCTTGGACTTAGGGGACACTGAAGCTTTCTTT.

The V gene is TRBV5-4, the J gene TRBJ2-1; 14 positions agree with TRBD2. Germline V gene sequence: CDR1 SGHNT, CDR2 YYREEE (reference sequence). Unmatched junction bases numbered 13, after V lost 4 bases and J lost 4 bases. This CDR3 region has 19 residues. This chain's CDR3 is CASSPGTSGGGGIYNEQFF. CDR3 bases: TGTGCCAGCAGCCCGGGGACTAGCGGGGGCGGGGGGATATACAATGAGCAGTTCTTC.

This clone was detected a few times. V usage is TRBV2 and J usage is TRBJ2-1; D is undetermined. The CDR3 totals 15 residues. Looked up from germline, CDR1 is SNHLY and CDR2 is FYNNEI. The V end was cut by 2 bases, the J end by 8 bases, with 16 bases between. The CDR3, as DNA: TGTGCCAGCAGTGAAAGCCCCACACCGGGCGATGAGCAGTTCTTC. Its translation: CASSESPTPGDEQFF. Variable domain in full (rest from reference TRBV2 and TRBJ2-1): EPEVTQTPSHQVTQMGQEVILRCVPISNHLYFYWYRQILGQKVEFLVSFYNNEISEKSEIFDDQFSVERPDGSNFTLKIRSTKLEDSAMYFCASSESPTPGDEQFFGPGTRLTVL.

The rearrangement uses TRBV2 and TRBJ2-6; D unclear. Per germline, CDR1 SNHLY and CDR2 FYNNEI. The V end lost 3 bases, the J end lost 0 bases, and 3 bases lay between the germline ends. The CDR3 has 14 residues. In DNA form, the CDR3 reads TGTGCCAGCAGTGATAGCTCTGGGGCCAACGTCCTGACTTTC. Protein sequence: CASSDSSGANVLTF.

The CDR3 loop reads CASSLSGNGADTQYF. In DNA form, the CDR3 reads TGTGCCAGCAGCTTATCTGGGAACGGGGCAGATACGCAGTATTTT. The chain is built from TRBV7-2 and TRBJ2-3; tentatively, D is TRBD2 (5 bases). Trimming left V 2 bases short and J 4 bases short, with 13 bases between. The germline V gene has CDR1 SGHTA and CDR2 FQGNSA. The CDR3 is made up of 15 amino acids.

The count of this clone is one. This chain uses TRBV7-6 with TRBJ1-1; D remains unclear. This CDR3 comprises 16 residues. From germline, CDR1 is SGHVS and CDR2 FNYEAQ. Trimming cost V 2 bases and J 0 bases, with 13 bases left between them. The CDR3 reads CASSLTAEFMNTEAFF. As DNA, the CDR3 is TGTGCCAGCAGCTTAACGGCGGAATTCATGAACACTGAAGCTTTCTTT. The full variable domain, rest sourced from reference TRBV7-6 and TRBJ1-1, is GAGVSQSPRYKVTKRGQDVALRCDPISGHVSLYWYRQALGQGPEFLTYFNYEAQQDKSGLPNDRFSAERPEGSISTLTIQRTEQRDSAMYRCASSLTAEFMNTEAFFGQGTRLTVV.

The chain carries TRBV9 and TRBJ2-3, with 7 bases lining up with TRBD2. The CDR3 length is 16 residues. Germline trimming cut 0 bases from V and 2 bases from J; bases unmatched to any gene: 6. The germline gives CDR1 SGDLS, CDR2 YYNGEE. In nucleotides, the CDR3 is TGTGCCAGCAGCGTAGGTGTGGGGGGGAACACAGATACGCAGTATTTT. Protein: CASSVGVGGNTDTQYF.

The chain joins TRBV18 to TRBJ1-2; 9 nucleotides align to TRBD1. The CDR3 runs to 15 residues. V dropped 3 bases and J dropped 1; count of bases not matched to a gene: 3. Germline lookup yields CDR1 KGHSH and CDR2 LQKENI. In nucleotides, the CDR3 is TGTGCCAGCTCACCCCGGACAGGGGTTAACTATGGCTACACCTTC. Amino acids: CASSPRTGVNYGYTF.

This clone is deemed medium-sized. The chain is built from TRBV6-4 and TRBJ2-2, with 7 bases matching TRBD2. This CDR3 is 16 amino acids long. With 7 bases clipped from V and 6 bases from J, the junction kept 14 bases outside the gene matches. Germline-derived CDR1 and CDR2 are MRHNA and SNTAGT. For the CDR3, the DNA is TGTGCCAGCACACGAAGACTAGCCCGGGTGCCCGGGGAGCTGTTTTTT. It translates to CASTRRLARVPGELFF.

The chain uses TRBV6-4 and TRBJ2-3; D gene ambiguous. The CDR3 extends over 14 amino acids. V was shortened by 1 base and J by 2 bases, with 7 bases between the two germline ends. Looked up from germline, CDR1 is MRHNA and CDR2 is SNTAGT. The CDR3 DNA reads TGTGCCAGCAGTGACTTTCTGTTCACAGATACGCAGTATTTT. Its translation: CASSDFLFTDTQYF.